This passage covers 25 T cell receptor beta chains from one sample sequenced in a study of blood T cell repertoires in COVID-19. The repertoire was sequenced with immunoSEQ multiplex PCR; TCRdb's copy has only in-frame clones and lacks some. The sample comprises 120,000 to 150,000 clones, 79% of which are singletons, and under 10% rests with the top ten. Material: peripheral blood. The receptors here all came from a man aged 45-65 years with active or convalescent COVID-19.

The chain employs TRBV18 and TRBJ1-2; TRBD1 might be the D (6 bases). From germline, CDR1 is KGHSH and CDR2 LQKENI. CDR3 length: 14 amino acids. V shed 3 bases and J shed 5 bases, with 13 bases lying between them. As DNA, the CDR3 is TGTGCCAGCTCACCGCCAGGGGAAAAATATGGCTACACCTTC. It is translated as CASSPPGEKYGYTF.

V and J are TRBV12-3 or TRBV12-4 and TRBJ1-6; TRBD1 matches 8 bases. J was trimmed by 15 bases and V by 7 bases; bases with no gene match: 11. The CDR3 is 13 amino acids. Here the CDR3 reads CASTRTGFPYLHF. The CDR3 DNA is TGTGCCAGCACCCGGACAGGGTTTCCCTACCTCCACTTT.

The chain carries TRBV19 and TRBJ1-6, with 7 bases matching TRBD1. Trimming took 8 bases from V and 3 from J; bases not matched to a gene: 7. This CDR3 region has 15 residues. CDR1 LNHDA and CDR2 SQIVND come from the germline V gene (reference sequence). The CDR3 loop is CASSMAGGYNSPLHF. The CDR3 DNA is TGTGCCAGTTCAATGGCAGGGGGCTATAATTCACCCCTCCACTTT.

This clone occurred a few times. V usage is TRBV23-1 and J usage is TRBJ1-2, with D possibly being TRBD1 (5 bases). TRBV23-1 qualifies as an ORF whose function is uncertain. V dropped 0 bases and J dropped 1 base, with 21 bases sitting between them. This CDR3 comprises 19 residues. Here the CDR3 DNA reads TGCGCCAGCAGTCAATCAGAGCGGGACGGGAGGCCCTTTAACTATGGCTACACCTTC. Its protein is CASSQSERDGRPFNYGYTF.

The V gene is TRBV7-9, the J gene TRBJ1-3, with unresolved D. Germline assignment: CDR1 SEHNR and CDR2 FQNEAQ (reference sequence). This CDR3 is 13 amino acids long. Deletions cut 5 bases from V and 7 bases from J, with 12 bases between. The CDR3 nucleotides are TGTGCCAGCAGCCCCTATGGAGGGAACACCATATATTTT. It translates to CASSPYGGNTIYF.

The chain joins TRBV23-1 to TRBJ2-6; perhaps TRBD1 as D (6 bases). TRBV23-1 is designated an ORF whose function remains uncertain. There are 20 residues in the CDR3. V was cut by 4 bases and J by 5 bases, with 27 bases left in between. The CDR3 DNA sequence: TGCGCCAGCAGTCCCGTTAAACAGGGTCCCCTCACGGACCGGGCCAACGTCCTGACTTTC. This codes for CASSPVKQGPLTDRANVLTF.

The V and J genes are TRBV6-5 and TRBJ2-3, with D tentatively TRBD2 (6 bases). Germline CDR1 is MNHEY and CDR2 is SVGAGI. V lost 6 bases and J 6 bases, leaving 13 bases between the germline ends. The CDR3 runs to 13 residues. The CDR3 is CASRPPGGDTQYF. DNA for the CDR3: TGTGCCAGCAGGCCCCCAGGAGGGGATACGCAGTATTTT.

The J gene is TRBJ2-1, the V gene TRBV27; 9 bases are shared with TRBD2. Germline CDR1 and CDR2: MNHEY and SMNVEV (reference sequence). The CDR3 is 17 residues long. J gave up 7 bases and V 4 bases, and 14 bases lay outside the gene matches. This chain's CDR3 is CASSYLASGETVNEQFF. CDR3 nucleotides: TGTGCCAGCAGTTACTTGGCTAGCGGGGAGACTGTGAATGAGCAGTTCTTC.

The CDR3 DNA reads TGTGCCAGCAGCACCGGGACTAGCGGGGAAACAGATACGCAGTATTTT. Amino acid sequence: CASSTGTSGETDTQYF. The chain recombines TRBV11-3 with TRBJ2-3; 13 bases match TRBD2. V lost 5 bases and J lost 3; bases outside the gene matches: 5. CDR1 is SGHNT and CDR2 is YENEEA in the germline V gene. The CDR3 is 16 amino acids.

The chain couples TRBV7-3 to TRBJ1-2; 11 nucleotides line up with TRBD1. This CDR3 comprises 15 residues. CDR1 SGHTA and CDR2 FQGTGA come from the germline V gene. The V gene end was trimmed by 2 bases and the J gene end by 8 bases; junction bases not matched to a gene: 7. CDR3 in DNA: TGTGCCAGCAGCTTATCCGGGACAGGGGGAAGAGGCTACACCTTC. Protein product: CASSLSGTGGRGYTF.

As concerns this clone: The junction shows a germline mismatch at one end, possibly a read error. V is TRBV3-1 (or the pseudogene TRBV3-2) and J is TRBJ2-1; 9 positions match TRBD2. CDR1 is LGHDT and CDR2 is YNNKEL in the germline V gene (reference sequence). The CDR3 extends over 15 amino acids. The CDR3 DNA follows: TGTGCCAGCAGTCAAGACGCGGGAGGGATCCATGAGCAGTTCTTC. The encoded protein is CASSQDAGGIHEQFF.

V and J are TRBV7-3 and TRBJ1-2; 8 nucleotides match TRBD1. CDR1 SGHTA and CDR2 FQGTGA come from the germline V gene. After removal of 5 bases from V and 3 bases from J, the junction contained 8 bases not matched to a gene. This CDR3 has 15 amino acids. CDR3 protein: CASSPGTGPHYGYTF. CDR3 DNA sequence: TGTGCCAGCAGCCCCGGGACAGGCCCGCACTATGGCTACACCTTC. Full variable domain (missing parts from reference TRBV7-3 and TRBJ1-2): GAGVSQTPSNKVTEKGKYVELRCDPISGHTALYWYRQSLGQGPEFLIYFQGTGAADDSGLPNDRFFAVRPEGSVSTLKIQRTERGDSAVYLCASSPGTGPHYGYTFGSGTRLTVV.

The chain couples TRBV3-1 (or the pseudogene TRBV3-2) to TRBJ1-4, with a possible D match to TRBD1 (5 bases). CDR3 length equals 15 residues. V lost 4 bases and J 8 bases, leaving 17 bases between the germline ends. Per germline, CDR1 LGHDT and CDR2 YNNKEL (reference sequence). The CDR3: CASSLTEGRGEKLFF. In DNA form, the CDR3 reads TGTGCCAGCAGCCTAACGGAGGGACGAGGCGAAAAACTGTTTTTT.

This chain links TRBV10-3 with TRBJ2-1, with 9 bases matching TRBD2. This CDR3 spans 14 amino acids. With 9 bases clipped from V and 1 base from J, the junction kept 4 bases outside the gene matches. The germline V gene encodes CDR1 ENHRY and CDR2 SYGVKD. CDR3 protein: CAIVSGSSYNEQFF. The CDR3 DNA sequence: TGTGCCATTGTTAGCGGGAGTTCCTACAATGAGCAGTTCTTC.

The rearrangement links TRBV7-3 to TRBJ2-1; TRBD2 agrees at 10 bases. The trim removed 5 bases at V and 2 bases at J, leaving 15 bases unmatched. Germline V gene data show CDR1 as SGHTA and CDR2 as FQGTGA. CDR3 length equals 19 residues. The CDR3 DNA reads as TGTGCCAGCAGCCCATCGGGACTAGCGCAGAGAGAGGCCTACAATGAGCAGTTCTTC. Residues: CASSPSGLAQREAYNEQFF.

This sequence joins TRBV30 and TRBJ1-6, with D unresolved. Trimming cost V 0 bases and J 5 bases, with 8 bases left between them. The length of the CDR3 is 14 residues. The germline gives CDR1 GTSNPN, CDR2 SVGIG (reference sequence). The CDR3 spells CAWSVLVDNSPLHF. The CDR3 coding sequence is TGTGCCTGGAGTGTACTGGTCGATAATTCACCCCTCCACTTT.

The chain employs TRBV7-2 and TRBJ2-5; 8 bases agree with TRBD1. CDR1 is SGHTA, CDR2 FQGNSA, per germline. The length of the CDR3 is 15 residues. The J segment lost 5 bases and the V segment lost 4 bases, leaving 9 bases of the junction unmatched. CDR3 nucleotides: TGTGCCAGCAGCTCACAGCCGGGACAGGTGGAGACCCAGTACTTC. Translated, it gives CASSSQPGQVETQYF. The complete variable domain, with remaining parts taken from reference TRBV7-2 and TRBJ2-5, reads GAGVSQSPSNKVTEKGKDVELRCDPISGHTALYWYRQSLGQGLEFLIYFQGNSAPDKSGLPSDRFSAERTGGSVSTLTIQRTQQEDSAVYLCASSSQPGQVETQYFGPGTRLLVL.

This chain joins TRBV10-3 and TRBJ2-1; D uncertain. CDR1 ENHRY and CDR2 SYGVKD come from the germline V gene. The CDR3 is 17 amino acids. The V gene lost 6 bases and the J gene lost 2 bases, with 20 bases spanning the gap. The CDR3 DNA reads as TGTGCCATCAGGCGGTGGCAGCAGCAGTCCCCCTACAATGAGCAGTTCTTC. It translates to CAIRRWQQQSPYNEQFF.

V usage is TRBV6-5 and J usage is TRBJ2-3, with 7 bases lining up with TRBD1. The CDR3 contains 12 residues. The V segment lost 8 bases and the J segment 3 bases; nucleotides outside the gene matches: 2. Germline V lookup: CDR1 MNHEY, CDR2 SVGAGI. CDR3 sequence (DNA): TGTGCCAGCCACAGGGGAACAGATACGCAGTATTTT. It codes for CASHRGTDTQYF.

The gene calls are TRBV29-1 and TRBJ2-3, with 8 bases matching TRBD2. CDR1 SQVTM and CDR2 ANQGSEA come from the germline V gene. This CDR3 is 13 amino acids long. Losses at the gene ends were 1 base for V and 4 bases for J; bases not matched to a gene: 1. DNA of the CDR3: TGCAGCGTTGAAGCGGGAGGGCCAGATACGCAGTATTTT. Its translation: CSVEAGGPDTQYF.

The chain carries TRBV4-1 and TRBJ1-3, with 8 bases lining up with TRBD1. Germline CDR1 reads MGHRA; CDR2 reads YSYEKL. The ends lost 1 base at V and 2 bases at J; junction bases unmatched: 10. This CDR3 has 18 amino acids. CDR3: CASSQAQGAQIAGNTIYF. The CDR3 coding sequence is TGCGCCAGCAGCCAAGCCCAGGGGGCGCAGATTGCTGGAAACACCATATATTTT.

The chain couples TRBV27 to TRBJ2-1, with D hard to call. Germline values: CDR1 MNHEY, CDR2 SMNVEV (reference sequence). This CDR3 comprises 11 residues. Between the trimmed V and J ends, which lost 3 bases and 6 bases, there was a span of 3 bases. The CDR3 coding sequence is TGTGCCAGCAGTTTTATCAATGAGCAGTTCTTC. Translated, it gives CASSFINEQFF.

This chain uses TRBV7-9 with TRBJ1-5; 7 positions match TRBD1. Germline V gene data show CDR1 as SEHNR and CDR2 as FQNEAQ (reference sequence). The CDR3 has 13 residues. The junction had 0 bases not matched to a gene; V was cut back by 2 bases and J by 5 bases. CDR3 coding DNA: TGTGCCAGCAGCTTAACAGGGGATCAGCCCCAGCATTTT. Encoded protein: CASSLTGDQPQHF.

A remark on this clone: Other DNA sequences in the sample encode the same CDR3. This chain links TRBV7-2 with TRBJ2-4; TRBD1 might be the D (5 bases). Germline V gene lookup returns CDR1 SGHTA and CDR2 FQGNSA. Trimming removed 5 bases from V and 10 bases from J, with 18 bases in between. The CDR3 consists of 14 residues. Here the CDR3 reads CASSGAQGLGIQYF. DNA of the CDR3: TGTGCCAGCAGCGGGGCTCAAGGGCTGGGTATTCAGTACTTC.

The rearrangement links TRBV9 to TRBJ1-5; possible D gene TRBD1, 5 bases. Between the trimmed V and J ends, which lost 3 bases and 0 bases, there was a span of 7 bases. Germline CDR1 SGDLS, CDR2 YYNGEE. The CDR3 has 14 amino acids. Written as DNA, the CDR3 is TGTGCCAGCAGCGCAGGGAATAGCAATCAGCCCCAGCATTTT. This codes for CASSAGNSNQPQHF.